This is a list of T cell receptor beta chains from one sample in a study of identical twins. TCRdb reprocessed the 5' RACE reads with MiXCR, giving one entry per CDR3 protein. Altogether some 660,000 distinct CDR3 sequences are present, about 9.4% being singletons, with the ten largest covering approximately 0.89%. The same sample was also studied in work on yellow fever vaccine responses in identical twins.

The sequenced sample was PBMCs. Every receptor here comes from a young woman in good health. The CDR3 runs from the conserved cysteine through the conserved F or W. The D gene is left open where the match is weak. Some rows have no size entry. The others give once, few or many, or a class for an expanded clone.

D: TRBD2
V: TRBV2
J: TRBJ2-1
size: many
DNA: TGTGCCAGCAGTGAAAGCGGGGGGGCGTACAATGAGCAGTTCTTC
CDR3: CASSESGGAYNEQFF

D: TRBD1
V: TRBV6-2/TRBV6-3
J: TRBJ2-1
size: many
DNA: TGTGCCAGCAGCGATACGGGACAGCATCTCAATGAGCAGTTCTTC
CDR3: CASSDTGQHLNEQFF

D: NA
V: TRBV18
J: TRBJ2-1
size: few
DNA: TGTGCCAGCTCTTCCGACAGCAGCGACTACAATGAGCAGTTCTTC
CDR3: CASSSDSSDYNEQFF

D: NA
V: TRBV4-3
J: TRBJ1-2
size: NA
DNA: TGCGCCAGCAGCCAAGGAGTGGGGGGGCCTGACTATGGCTACACCTTC
CDR3: CASSQGVGGPDYGYTF

D: TRBD2
V: TRBV27
J: TRBJ2-1
size: few
DNA: TGTGCCAGCAGTTGGAGCGGGAGTGACGGTGAGCAGTTCTTC
CDR3: CASSWSGSDGEQFF

D: NA
V: TRBV7-9
J: TRBJ1-3
size: NA
DNA: TGTGCCAGCAGCTTATTAGGGATCTCTGGAAACACCATATATTTT
CDR3: CASSLLGISGNTIYF

D: NA
V: TRBV5-1
J: TRBJ2-4
size: many
DNA: TGCGCCAGCAGCTTGAAAGGATGGGACATTCAGTACTTC
CDR3: CASSLKGWDIQYF

D: TRBD2
V: TRBV3-1
J: TRBJ2-3
size: many
DNA: TGTGCCAGCAGCCTGCTAGCGGGGGGGCAGGAAGATACGCAGTATTTT
CDR3: CASSLLAGGQEDTQYF

D: TRBD2
V: TRBV20-1
J: TRBJ2-5
size: few
DNA: TGCAGTGCTAGAGTCGGTAGCGGGGGGGAGACCCAGTACTTC
CDR3: CSARVGSGGETQYF

D: NA
V: TRBV7-2
J: TRBJ1-1
size: many
DNA: TGTGCCAGCACCCCTTGGGGGGACACTGAAGCTTTCTTT
CDR3: CASTPWGDTEAFF

D: TRBD2
V: TRBV6-1
J: TRBJ2-1
size: many
DNA: TGTGCCAGCAGTCCTAGCGGGGGGGCCGTCTACAATGAGCAGTTCTTC
CDR3: CASSPSGGAVYNEQFF

D: NA
V: TRBV27
J: TRBJ2-1
size: NA
DNA: TGTGCCAGCAGTTTATCGGTCCCGGGACCTCGGGGAACTTACAATGAGCAGTTCTTC
CDR3: CASSLSVPGPRGTYNEQFF

D: NA
V: TRBV15
J: TRBJ2-3
size: NA
DNA: TGTGCCACCAGGAGAGGCAGGTCGCTCACAGATACGCAGTATTTT
CDR3: CATRRGRSLTDTQYF

D: TRBD1
V: TRBV12-3/TRBV12-4
J: TRBJ2-7
size: many
DNA: TGTGCCAGCAGAACCGGGACAGCCTACGAGCAGTACTTC
CDR3: CASRTGTAYEQYF

D: NA
V: TRBV25-1
J: TRBJ2-4
size: NA
DNA: TGTGCCAGCAGTGAATCTCAGGGACCCAAAAACATTCAGTACTTC
CDR3: CASSESQGPKNIQYF

D: TRBD1
V: TRBV7-9
J: TRBJ2-1
size: NA
DNA: TGTGCCAGCAGCTCTCGGCGGACAGGGTTAAACAATGAGCAGTTCTTC
CDR3: CASSSRRTGLNNEQFF

D: NA
V: TRBV6-2/TRBV6-3
J: TRBJ2-1
size: NA
DNA: TGTGCCAGCGAGAAGCCCGGCGCCGGGGAGCAGTTCTTC
CDR3: CASEKPGAGEQFF

D: NA
V: TRBV4-3
J: TRBJ2-1
size: NA
DNA: TGCGCCAGCAGCCAAGGAGCAGGGGCGGGACGGAATGAGCAGTTCTTC
CDR3: CASSQGAGAGRNEQFF

D: TRBD1
V: TRBV18
J: TRBJ2-1
size: NA
DNA: TGTGCCAGCTCACCACCGGAGACAGGGGGCGAAAATGAGCAGTTCTTC
CDR3: CASSPPETGGENEQFF

D: NA
V: TRBV7-2
J: TRBJ2-7
size: many
DNA: TGTGCCAGCAGCTTAGGGTTGAAGCCGGAGCAGTACTTC
CDR3: CASSLGLKPEQYF

D: TRBD1
V: TRBV5-1
J: TRBJ2-2
size: many
DNA: TGCGCCAGCAGCTTGTTCGGGACAGGGTCGAACACCGGGGAGCTGTTTTTT
CDR3: CASSLFGTGSNTGELFF

D: TRBD2
V: TRBV20-1
J: TRBJ2-1
size: few
DNA: TGCAGTGCCCTGGCCGGGGAGGGAGATCTTAGCTACAATGAGCAGTTCTTC
CDR3: CSALAGEGDLSYNEQFF

D: NA
V: TRBV20-1
J: TRBJ1-5
size: many
DNA: TGCAGTGCAATACAGGGAATGGGCAATCAGCCCCAGCATTTT
CDR3: CSAIQGMGNQPQHF

D: NA
V: TRBV28
J: TRBJ2-1
size: few
DNA: TGTGCCAGCCGTGCGGGGATCGGCTCCTACAATGAGCAGTTCTTC
CDR3: CASRAGIGSYNEQFF

D: NA
V: TRBV25-1
J: TRBJ2-7
size: few
DNA: TGTGCCAGCGGGGACACGGTGGGCGAGCAGTACTTC
CDR3: CASGDTVGEQYF

D: NA
V: TRBV7-3
J: TRBJ2-2
size: NA
DNA: TGTGCCAGCAGCTCTCAGGAAACGAACACCGGGGAGCTGTTTTTT
CDR3: CASSSQETNTGELFF

D: TRBD2
V: TRBV4-1
J: TRBJ2-1
size: NA
DNA: TGCGCCAGCAGCCAAGATCTAGGCGGGAGGGGAGGTAATGAGCAGTTCTTC
CDR3: CASSQDLGGRGGNEQFF

D: NA
V: TRBV9
J: TRBJ2-3
size: NA
DNA: TGTGCCAGCAGCTCAGGACCCCAAAGCGCTCAGTATTTT
CDR3: CASSSGPQSAQYF

D: TRBD1
V: TRBV28
J: TRBJ2-2
size: NA
DNA: TGTGCCGGCTCCGGGACAGGGTACACCGGGGAGCTGTTTTTT
CDR3: CAGSGTGYTGELFF

D: NA
V: TRBV6-2/TRBV6-3
J: TRBJ2-3
size: many
DNA: TGTGCCAGCAGTTACGGCAGGGGAGAAACCGATACGCAGTATTTT
CDR3: CASSYGRGETDTQYF

D: NA
V: TRBV7-9
J: TRBJ2-5
size: NA
DNA: TGTGCCAGCAGCCAAGGACTGGGAACCCAGTACTTC
CDR3: CASSQGLGTQYF

D: NA
V: TRBV7-9
J: TRBJ2-3
size: few
DNA: TGTGCCAGCAGTACGACAGAGAGCACAGATACGCAGTATTTT
CDR3: CASSTTESTDTQYF

D: NA
V: TRBV2
J: TRBJ1-2
size: NA
DNA: TGTGCCAGCAGAGGGGATTACTATGGCTACACCTTC
CDR3: CASRGDYYGYTF

D: TRBD1
V: TRBV7-9
J: TRBJ1-1
size: few
DNA: TGTGCCAGCAGCCTAGGACAGGGGGCAATGAACACTGAAGCTTTCTTT
CDR3: CASSLGQGAMNTEAFF

D: NA
V: TRBV6-4
J: TRBJ2-1
size: few
DNA: TGTGCCAGCAGGGCACTGGTCGGCTACAATGAGCAGTTCTTC
CDR3: CASRALVGYNEQFF

D: TRBD2
V: TRBV11-2
J: TRBJ2-4
size: NA
DNA: TGTGCCAGCAGCCGACGCGCCCTCGTAGCGGGGGGCCCCGGTGGCATTCAGTACTTC
CDR3: CASSRRALVAGGPGGIQYF

D: NA
V: TRBV29-1
J: TRBJ1-1
size: few
DNA: TGCAGCGTTGAAGCTCCGGGGGGGAGAGGAGAAGCTTTCTTT
CDR3: CSVEAPGGRGEAFF

D: TRBD2
V: TRBV20-1
J: TRBJ2-1
size: NA
DNA: TGCCTCCCCCTAGCGGGAGGCGGGCCCTCCTACAATGAGCAGTTCTTC
CDR3: CLPLAGGGPSYNEQFF

D: TRBD1
V: TRBV3-1
J: TRBJ2-2
size: few
DNA: TGTGCCAGCAGCCAAGTATTACAGGGGGGCACCGGGGAGCTGTTTTTT
CDR3: CASSQVLQGGTGELFF

D: TRBD1
V: TRBV5-6
J: TRBJ2-1
size: NA
DNA: TGTGCCAGCAGCTTGCAGGGGGCGGCGGGTGAGCAGTTCTTC
CDR3: CASSLQGAAGEQFF

D: NA
V: TRBV15
J: TRBJ2-3
size: many
DNA: TGTGCCACCAGCAGTGGGGACGGGACCAGCACAGATACGCAGTATTTT
CDR3: CATSSGDGTSTDTQYF

D: NA
V: TRBV5-1
J: TRBJ2-7
size: NA
DNA: TGCGCCAGCAGCTTGGAGTCAGGGGGGCCCTACGAGCAGTACTTC
CDR3: CASSLESGGPYEQYF